Included here is one T cell receptor (beta chain) sequence, with context. The CDR3 contains 15 residues. V lost 5 bases and J 2 bases, leaving 15 bases between the germline ends. CDR1 is MNHNY, CDR2 SVGAGI, per germline (reference sequence). Assay: immunoSEQ multiplex PCR; the TCRdb copy retains only in-frame clones and omits some. Of roughly 90,000 clones in the sample, 82% were seen once. This sample was taken from a study of control samples from healthy donors and cancer patients. The sample taken for sequencing was blood. The receptor was derived from a woman aged 55-69 years in good health. This chain joins TRBV6-6 and TRBJ2-5; D is possibly TRBD2 (6 bases). CDR3 DNA: TGTGCCAGCAGTGCCGGGACTGGGAGTCAAGAGACCCAGTACTTC. Translating gives CASSAGTGSQETQYF.